These T cell receptor beta chains were read from a single sample in a study of T cells of healthy individuals. TCRdb reanalysed the 5' RACE reads using MiXCR and keeps one entry per CDR3 protein. The sample lists about 57,000 distinct CDR3 sequences, around 15% seen once, with approximately 4.6% in the top ten. These receptors were collected from a human donor in good health. CDR3s include the opening cysteine and the closing phenylalanine or tryptophan. Fields, in order: J gene, D gene, clone size, V gene, CDR3 DNA, CDR3 protein. D genes are given only for firm matches. The size entry is marked missing in some rows and otherwise reads once, few, many or a size class.

j_gene: TRBJ2-3
d_gene: TRBD1
abundance: -
v_gene: TRBV7-9
CDR3nt: TGTGCCGGTCAAAGGGGGCCCAGCACAGATACGCAGTATTTT
CDR3aa: CAGQRGPSTDTQYF

j_gene: TRBJ2-5
d_gene: TRBD1
abundance: many
v_gene: TRBV5-1
CDR3nt: TGCGCCAGCAGCGGGGGACAGGGAGAGACCCAGTACTTC
CDR3aa: CASSGGQGETQYF

j_gene: TRBJ1-2
d_gene: -
abundance: -
v_gene: TRBV14
CDR3nt: TGTGCCAGCAGCCAAGATACACTTGGCTACACCTTC
CDR3aa: CASSQDTLGYTF

j_gene: TRBJ1-1
d_gene: TRBD1
abundance: few
v_gene: TRBV7-9
CDR3nt: TGTGCCAGCAGCTACAGGGGCGCGAACACTGAAGCTTTCTTT
CDR3aa: CASSYRGANTEAFF

j_gene: TRBJ2-3
d_gene: -
abundance: many
v_gene: TRBV20-1
CDR3nt: TGCAGTGCTTCAACCCTTGGAGTGGCCGCAGATACGCAGTATTTT
CDR3aa: CSASTLGVAADTQYF

j_gene: TRBJ1-5
d_gene: -
abundance: many
v_gene: TRBV20-1
CDR3nt: TGCAGTGCTTCCCGGGGCAGCAATCAGCCCCAGCATTTT
CDR3aa: CSASRGSNQPQHF

j_gene: TRBJ2-5
d_gene: -
abundance: many
v_gene: TRBV20-1
CDR3nt: TGCAGTGCTAGAGAGGGACCCCGCGGAGAGACCCAGTACTTC
CDR3aa: CSAREGPRGETQYF

j_gene: TRBJ2-7
d_gene: -
abundance: -
v_gene: TRBV5-1
CDR3nt: TGCGCCAGCAGCCCCGGACAGTACACCTACGAGCAGTACTTC
CDR3aa: CASSPGQYTYEQYF

j_gene: TRBJ2-3
d_gene: -
abundance: -
v_gene: TRBV20-1
CDR3nt: TGCAGTGCCAAGGGGTTAACAGAGCAGAGTCTGGGTGGGGATACGCAGTATTTT
CDR3aa: CSAKGLTEQSLGGDTQYF

j_gene: TRBJ2-7
d_gene: TRBD2
abundance: many
v_gene: TRBV5-1
CDR3nt: TGCGCCAGCAGGCCCGGGACTATCATTTACGAGCAGTACTTC
CDR3aa: CASRPGTIIYEQYF

j_gene: TRBJ1-1
d_gene: TRBD1
abundance: -
v_gene: TRBV5-1
CDR3nt: TGCGCCAGCAGCTTGGAGACAGGGGAAGCTTTCTTT
CDR3aa: CASSLETGEAFF

j_gene: TRBJ1-5
d_gene: -
abundance: many
v_gene: TRBV5-1
CDR3nt: TGCGCCAGCAGGGAGGGGCCAAGCAATCAGCCCCAGCATTTT
CDR3aa: CASREGPSNQPQHF

j_gene: TRBJ1-1
d_gene: -
abundance: many
v_gene: TRBV7-6
CDR3nt: TGTGCCAGCAGCTTAACACCGGCACTTGAAGCTTTCTTT
CDR3aa: CASSLTPALEAFF

j_gene: TRBJ2-3
d_gene: TRBD1
abundance: -
v_gene: TRBV18
CDR3nt: TGTGCCAGCTCACCCGACCGAGGGACAGGAAAATCGGATACGCAGTATTTT
CDR3aa: CASSPDRGTGKSDTQYF

j_gene: TRBJ2-3
d_gene: -
abundance: once
v_gene: TRBV6-2/TRBV6-3
CDR3nt: TGTGCCAGCAGTTACCGCGAGGGATACCTTTACACAGATACGCAGTATTTT
CDR3aa: CASSYREGYLYTDTQYF

j_gene: TRBJ2-3
d_gene: -
abundance: many
v_gene: TRBV6-5
CDR3nt: TGTGCCAGCAGGCTTAGTGGTTCCGTCACAGATACGCAGTATTTT
CDR3aa: CASRLSGSVTDTQYF

j_gene: TRBJ1-4
d_gene: -
abundance: few
v_gene: TRBV5-1
CDR3nt: TGCGCCAGCAGCCACACCCCGGAGGCTAATGAAAAACTGTTTTTT
CDR3aa: CASSHTPEANEKLFF

j_gene: TRBJ1-1
d_gene: TRBD1
abundance: few
v_gene: TRBV7-2
CDR3nt: TGTGCCAGCAGCGCCCGGACAGGCCACACTGAAGCTTTCTTT
CDR3aa: CASSARTGHTEAFF

j_gene: TRBJ2-5
d_gene: -
abundance: -
v_gene: TRBV28
CDR3nt: TGTGCCAGCGCGGCACAACAACGCCAAGAGACCCAGTACTTC
CDR3aa: CASAAQQRQETQYF

j_gene: TRBJ2-3
d_gene: -
abundance: many
v_gene: TRBV24-1
CDR3nt: TGTGCCACCAGTGCGCGGAATTCCGATACGCAGTATTTT
CDR3aa: CATSARNSDTQYF

j_gene: TRBJ2-2
d_gene: -
abundance: many
v_gene: TRBV24-1
CDR3nt: TGTGCCACCAGTGATTGGCGGGACAGCTGGATCATCTCGCTTGGGACCGGGGAGCTGTTTTTT
CDR3aa: CATSDWRDSWIISLGTGELFF

j_gene: TRBJ2-1
d_gene: -
abundance: many
v_gene: TRBV7-9
CDR3nt: TGTGCCAGCAGCGTAACAGGGATTGCATCTGAGCAGTTCTTC
CDR3aa: CASSVTGIASEQFF

j_gene: TRBJ1-2
d_gene: -
abundance: many
v_gene: TRBV20-1
CDR3nt: TGCAGTGCTAGGATGAGGGGGAGCCATGGCTACACCTTC
CDR3aa: CSARMRGSHGYTF

j_gene: TRBJ2-3
d_gene: -
abundance: -
v_gene: TRBV6-6
CDR3nt: TGTGCCAGCAGTCTCGACTCCACAGATACGCAGTATTTT
CDR3aa: CASSLDSTDTQYF

j_gene: TRBJ2-5
d_gene: TRBD2
abundance: -
v_gene: TRBV27
CDR3nt: TGTGCCAGTTCGAGCCTAATAACGCTAGCGGGAGGTATCCAAGAGACCCAGTACTTC
CDR3aa: CASSSLITLAGGIQETQYF

j_gene: TRBJ2-4
d_gene: TRBD1
abundance: few
v_gene: TRBV7-2
CDR3nt: TGTGCCAGCAGCGGGGACAGGGGAAAAAACATTCAGTACTTC
CDR3aa: CASSGDRGKNIQYF

j_gene: TRBJ2-5
d_gene: -
abundance: -
v_gene: TRBV6-1
CDR3nt: TGTGCCAGCAGTGAAGGTAGCAACCAAGAGACCCAGTACTTC
CDR3aa: CASSEGSNQETQYF

j_gene: TRBJ1-5
d_gene: -
abundance: many
v_gene: TRBV20-1
CDR3nt: TGCAGTGCTAGGAACTCGGCAGGGGACAATCAGCCCCAGCATTTT
CDR3aa: CSARNSAGDNQPQHF

j_gene: TRBJ1-5
d_gene: TRBD1
abundance: many
v_gene: TRBV20-1
CDR3nt: TGCAGTGCTAGTGACAGGGGAGGGGATCAGCCCCAGCATTTT
CDR3aa: CSASDRGGDQPQHF

j_gene: TRBJ1-6
d_gene: TRBD1
abundance: many
v_gene: TRBV5-6
CDR3nt: TGTGCCAGCAGCTTTCCGGGACAGAATAATTCACCCCTCCACTTT
CDR3aa: CASSFPGQNNSPLHF

j_gene: TRBJ1-2
d_gene: -
abundance: few
v_gene: TRBV25-1
CDR3nt: TGTGCCAGCAGTGGCCCGGGAAACTATGGCTACACCTTC
CDR3aa: CASSGPGNYGYTF

j_gene: TRBJ1-1
d_gene: -
abundance: -
v_gene: TRBV24-1
CDR3nt: TGTGCCACCAGTGATTTCGAAGGGGTGAACACTGAAGCTTTCTTT
CDR3aa: CATSDFEGVNTEAFF

j_gene: TRBJ2-3
d_gene: TRBD2
abundance: few
v_gene: TRBV20-1
CDR3nt: TGCAGTGCCGGTACCGGGACTAGCGTCCCAGATACGCAGTATTTT
CDR3aa: CSAGTGTSVPDTQYF

j_gene: TRBJ2-1
d_gene: TRBD2
abundance: many
v_gene: TRBV24-1
CDR3nt: TGTGCCACCAGTGATTCGGGACTAGCGGGGGGCAATGAGCAGTTCTTC
CDR3aa: CATSDSGLAGGNEQFF

j_gene: TRBJ1-5
d_gene: TRBD1
abundance: many
v_gene: TRBV2
CDR3nt: TGTGCCAGCAGACCCGACAGGGGGCGCGGTAGCAATCAGCCCCAGCATTTT
CDR3aa: CASRPDRGRGSNQPQHF

j_gene: TRBJ2-1
d_gene: TRBD2
abundance: many
v_gene: TRBV29-1
CDR3nt: TGCAGCTCGCTCCGAGGACTAGCTATGGACGAGCAGTTCTTC
CDR3aa: CSSLRGLAMDEQFF

j_gene: TRBJ1-5
d_gene: TRBD1
abundance: few
v_gene: TRBV4-1
CDR3nt: TGCGCCAGCAGCCATGACAGGGGCCAGCCCCAGCATTTT
CDR3aa: CASSHDRGQPQHF

j_gene: TRBJ2-7
d_gene: TRBD2
abundance: many
v_gene: TRBV20-1
CDR3nt: TGCAGTGCTTCCCGAGCGGGGGTGGGCGAGCAGTACTTC
CDR3aa: CSASRAGVGEQYF

j_gene: TRBJ2-7
d_gene: -
abundance: -
v_gene: TRBV29-1
CDR3nt: TGCAGCGCCATAGGGGCCTACGAGCAGTACTTC
CDR3aa: CSAIGAYEQYF

j_gene: TRBJ2-7
d_gene: TRBD2
abundance: few
v_gene: TRBV9
CDR3nt: TGTGCCAGCAGCGTAGGAACCAGCGGGAGCTACGAGCAGTACTTC
CDR3aa: CASSVGTSGSYEQYF

j_gene: TRBJ2-7
d_gene: TRBD1
abundance: -
v_gene: TRBV6-5
CDR3nt: TGTGCCAGCAGTTACGGTGGGACAGGGTCCCCCTACGAGCAGTACTTC
CDR3aa: CASSYGGTGSPYEQYF

j_gene: TRBJ1-1
d_gene: -
abundance: -
v_gene: TRBV29-1
CDR3nt: TGCAGCTGCCTTAGGAGTAAGGGGATTTGGACTGAAGCTTTCTTT
CDR3aa: CSCLRSKGIWTEAFF